Listed here are 10 T cell receptor beta chains from one sample, sequenced in a study of T cell responses to AZD1222 COVID-19 vaccine. The protocol was immunoSEQ multiplex PCR, while the TCRdb copy is restricted to in-frame clones and leaves out a portion. The data show some 84,000 clones, approximately 85% seen once. The source was peripheral blood, collected 28 days after the second AZD1222 dose. The source of these receptors is an adult who received the AZD1222 COVID-19 vaccine.

The chain couples TRBV11-2 to TRBJ2-3; 7 nucleotides line up with TRBD2. The CDR3 is 14 residues long. Trimming cost V 5 bases and J 4 bases; bases outside gene matches: 6. Germline loops: CDR1 SGHAT, CDR2 FQNNGV. The DNA for the CDR3 is TGTGCCAGCAGCCCCCCGGGGAGGGCAGATACGCAGTATTTT. Protein: CASSPPGRADTQYF.

The table lists this clone with many counts. V usage is TRBV7-8 and J usage is TRBJ1-1, with D tentatively TRBD1 (5 bases). Germline CDR1 SGHVS, CDR2 FQNEAQ. Trimming stripped 2 bases from V and 4 bases from J, with 14 bases between. This CDR3 spans 15 amino acids. The CDR3 is CASSLFRAGGTEAFF. The CDR3 DNA is TGTGCCAGCAGCTTATTTCGGGCCGGGGGCACTGAAGCTTTCTTT.

J is TRBJ1-4 and V is TRBV3-1 (or the pseudogene TRBV3-2); 7 bases line up with TRBD1. Germline V CDR1 and CDR2: LGHDT, YNNKEL (reference sequence). J gave up 7 bases and V 5 bases, and 13 bases lay outside the gene matches. There are 16 residues in the CDR3. The CDR3: CASSWATGDTGEKLFF. The CDR3 coding sequence is TGTGCCAGCAGCTGGGCTACAGGGGACACGGGTGAAAAACTGTTTTTT.

This CDR3 is CASTSSAQPQHF. DNA for the CDR3: TGTGCCAGTACAAGTTCCGCTCAGCCCCAGCATTTT. The chain combines TRBV19 with TRBJ1-5; no firm D call. V lost 7 bases and J 6 bases, leaving 10 bases between the germline ends. This CDR3 has 12 residues. The germline CDR1 and CDR2 sequences are LNHDA and SQIVND (reference sequence).

This CDR3 is CATEREGRRNEQFF. CDR3 bases: TGTGCCACTGAGCGGGAGGGCCGTCGAAATGAGCAGTTCTTC. The chain links TRBV28 to TRBJ2-1; 10 nucleotides match TRBD2. This CDR3 is built from 14 residues. Trimming at V came to 10 bases and at J to 7 bases, leaving 10 bases not matched to a gene. Germline V CDR1 and CDR2: MDHEN, SYDVKM.

The chain links TRBV7-2 to TRBJ1-2; 8 positions agree with TRBD1. The junction had 4 bases not matched to a gene; V was cut back by 6 bases and J by 7 bases. Looked up from germline, CDR1 is SGHTA and CDR2 is FQGNSA. The CDR3 runs 12 residues. CDR3 sequence (DNA): TGTGCCAGCAGTCATCAGGGGGCTGGCTACACCTTC. Translated: CASSHQGAGYTF.

The chain links TRBV7-2 to TRBJ2-7, with 9 bases fitting TRBD1. The CDR3 covers 15 residues. V lost 5 bases, J lost 4 bases, and 9 bases stayed unmatched. The germline V gene has CDR1 SGHTA and CDR2 FQGNSA. The CDR3 DNA follows: TGTGCCAGCAGCCCCACTTTAGGACAGGGGTACGAGCAGTACTTC. This sequence encodes CASSPTLGQGYEQYF.

The chain couples TRBV7-9 to TRBJ2-5; TRBD1 matches 8 bases. The length of the CDR3 is 15 residues. With 1 base clipped from V and 0 bases from J, the junction kept 1 base outside the gene matches. Germline CDR1 and CDR2: SEHNR and FQNEAQ (reference sequence). The CDR3 spells CASSLGDRYQETQYF. In DNA form, the CDR3 reads TGTGCCAGCAGCTTAGGGGACAGGTACCAAGAGACCCAGTACTTC.

This clone was seen just once. This sequence joins TRBV14 and TRBJ2-7, with a tentative D call TRBD2 (5 bases). V was trimmed by 8 bases and J by 3 bases, leaving 14 bases between them. The germline CDR1 and CDR2 sequences are SGHDN and FVKESK. The CDR3 has 13 residues. DNA for the CDR3: TGTGCCAGCGACGGAGACGGGGTCTACGAGCAGTACTTC. This sequence encodes CASDGDGVYEQYF.

This chain links TRBV5-1 with TRBJ2-7; TRBD1 might be the D (5 bases). This CDR3 comprises 15 residues. The germline gives CDR1 SGHRS, CDR2 YFSETQ. The ends were cut back, 1 base at V and 0 bases at J, with 11 bases in the middle. The CDR3 loop is CASSLTGGASYEQYF. The CDR3 DNA is TGCGCCAGCAGCTTGACAGGTGGGGCCTCCTACGAGCAGTACTTC. Complete variable domain (other parts from reference TRBV5-1 and TRBJ2-7): KAGVTQTPRYLIKTRGQQVTLSCSPISGHRSVSWYQQTPGQGLQFLFEYFSETQRNKGNFPGRFSGRQFSNSRSEMNVSTLELGDSALYLCASSLTGGASYEQYFGPGTRLTVT.